The 30 T cell receptor beta chains in this list originate from one sample, sequenced in a study of OX40 agonist ivuxolimab in advanced cancers. Data came from immunoSEQ multiplex PCR; TCRdb stores just in-frame clones and leaves some out. The table lists under 90,000 clones, roughly 84% of them singletons, with over 1.1% in the top ten. Sequencing used CD4+ or CD8+ T cells sorted from blood, obtained in a trial of the OX40 agonist ivuxolimab. These TCRs come from an adult with an advanced solid tumor such as melanoma, head and neck, liver or kidney cancer.

There are a few counts of this clone. The chain combines TRBV7-9 with TRBJ2-1; 9 nucleotides align to TRBD2. Per germline, CDR1 SEHNR and CDR2 FQNEAQ (reference sequence). V gave up 5 bases and J gave up 4 bases; unmatched junction bases: 6. The CDR3 covers 15 residues. The CDR3 coding sequence is TGTGCCAGCAGCCCCTATAGCGGGGGATACAATGAGCAGTTCTTC. Encoded protein: CASSPYSGGYNEQFF. The whole variable domain, remainder taken from reference TRBV7-9 and TRBJ2-1, is DTGVSQNPRHKITKRGQNVTFRCDPISEHNRLYWYRQTLGQGPEFLTYFQNEAQLEKSRLLSDRFSAERPKGSFSTLEIQRTEQGDSAMYLCASSPYSGGYNEQFFGPGTRLTVL.

The rearrangement joins TRBV6-1 to TRBJ2-7; 7 nucleotides line up with TRBD1. Germline lookup yields CDR1 MNHNS and CDR2 SASEGT. V shed 6 bases and J 7 bases; nucleotides not matched to a gene: 6. The CDR3 runs 12 residues. In nucleotides, the CDR3 is TGTGCCAGCAGGACAGGGCAGGGTGAGCAGTACTTC. Amino acids: CASRTGQGEQYF.

The chain links TRBV5-6 to TRBJ1-4, with 11 bases matching TRBD1. V trimming: 1 base; J trimming: 0 bases; junction bases outside the gene matches: 5. Germline CDR1 and CDR2: SGHDT and YYEEEE. The CDR3 is 18 residues long. The CDR3 loop reads CASSLPGQGGATNEKLFF. CDR3 sequence (DNA): TGTGCCAGCAGCTTGCCGGGACAGGGGGGAGCAACTAATGAAAAACTGTTTTTT.

CDR3 sequence reads: CASSVSLAGGQGETQYF. CDR3 nucleotide sequence: TGTGCCAGCAGCGTATCTCTAGCGGGGGGGCAGGGAGAGACCCAGTACTTC. The genes are TRBV9 and TRBJ2-5, with 12 positions matching TRBD2. V lost 1 base, J lost 4 bases, and 8 bases stayed unmatched. CDR1 is SGDLS and CDR2 is YYNGEE in the germline V gene. The CDR3 consists of 17 residues.

This clone was counted once. The chain is built from TRBV9 and TRBJ2-3, with TRBD1 matching over 8 bases. CDR1 and CDR2 from the germline V gene are SGDLS and YYNGEE. This CDR3 contains 16 residues. The trim removed 0 bases at V and 4 bases at J, leaving 7 bases unmatched. The CDR3 loop reads CASSVAPRQGSDTQYF. The CDR3 nucleotides are TGTGCCAGCAGCGTAGCTCCGAGACAGGGGTCAGATACGCAGTATTTT.

This clone appeared once. This rearrangement joins TRBV2 to TRBJ1-5; D is possibly TRBD1 (5 bases). CDR1 and CDR2 from the germline V gene are SNHLY and FYNNEI. The germline V and J ends were trimmed by 3 bases and 0 bases, with 6 bases remaining between them. The CDR3 extends over 14 amino acids. CDR3 nucleotide sequence: TGTGCCAGCAGTGACAGGGTTAGCAATCAGCCCCAGCATTTT. This translates into CASSDRVSNQPQHF.

The genes are TRBV7-9 and TRBJ2-5, with D unresolved. The CDR3 length is 11 residues. The germline V gene encodes CDR1 SEHNR and CDR2 FQNEAQ (reference sequence). Trimming removed 3 bases from V and 1 base from J, with 0 bases in between. CDR3 loop: CASSFQETQYF. The CDR3 region has the DNA TGTGCCAGCAGCTTCCAAGAGACCCAGTACTTC.

The J gene is TRBJ2-5, the V gene TRBV7-7, with D maybe TRBD1 (6 bases). The V end lost 5 bases, the J end lost 5 bases, and 15 bases lay between the germline ends. The CDR3 has 14 residues. Germline V gene sequence: CDR1 SSHAT, CDR2 FNYEAQ (reference sequence). CDR3 nucleotide sequence: TGTGCCAGCAGCCCGACAGGTCTGGGGGAGACCCAGTACTTC. Protein sequence: CASSPTGLGETQYF. Complete variable domain (other parts from reference TRBV7-7 and TRBJ2-5): GAGVSQSPRYKVTKRGQDVTLRCDPISSHATLYWYQQALGQGPEFLTYFNYEAQPDKSGLPSDRFSAERPEGSISTLTIQRTEQRDSAMYRCASSPTGLGETQYFGPGTRLLVL.

This clone occurred a few times. This chain joins TRBV5-1 and TRBJ2-7, with D possibly matching TRBD2 (5 bases). Trimming shortened V by 5 bases and J by 2 bases, and 8 bases separated the two germline ends. Germline V gene data show CDR1 as SGHRS and CDR2 as YFSETQ. CDR3 size: 12 residues. The CDR3 sequence is CASRGEAYEQYF. CDR3 sequence (DNA): TGCGCCAGCAGGGGAGAGGCCTACGAGCAGTACTTC.

The CDR3: CASSEAFTYEQYF. The CDR3 DNA is TGTGCCAGCAGTGAAGCGTTCACCTACGAGCAGTACTTC. The rearrangement uses TRBV2 and TRBJ2-7; D remains unclear. This CDR3 contains 13 residues. Deletions cut 0 bases from V and 2 bases from J, with 5 bases between. The V gene's germline CDR1 is SNHLY and CDR2 FYNNEI.

The gene calls are TRBV21-1 and TRBJ2-7; TRBD1 is the table's D call, not checked against the DNA. TRBV21-1 is recorded as a pseudogene. The CDR3 extends over 15 amino acids. Written as DNA, the CDR3 is TGTGCCAGCAGCAGCAGGGGGTGGGGCTCCTACGAGCAGTACTTC. Translated: CASSSRGWGSYEQYF.

The V call is TRBV18, the J call TRBJ1-5; 11 bases match TRBD1. The V and J ends lost 5 bases and 5 bases, in that order; junction bases with no gene match: 20. CDR1 is KGHSH, CDR2 LQKENI, per germline. The CDR3 runs to 20 residues. CDR3 sequence (DNA): TGTGCCAGCTCAACTTACGGCCCCGGGACAGGGGGGGTTGGGGATCAGCCCCAGCATTTT. Translating it yields CASSTYGPGTGGVGDQPQHF.

The V and J genes are TRBV19 and TRBJ1-4; D unresolved. The CDR3 consists of 13 residues. The V gene's germline CDR1 is LNHDA and CDR2 SQIVND (reference sequence). The V end was cut by 6 bases, the J end by 13 bases, with 18 bases between. The CDR3 DNA sequence: TGTGCCAGTAGGAAGGACGGGAGTGAAGGACTGTTTTTT. Translating gives CASRKDGSEGLFF.

The V gene is TRBV6-5, the J gene TRBJ2-7, with 8 positions matching TRBD2. Germline lookup yields CDR1 MNHEY and CDR2 SVGAGI. CDR3 length: 14 amino acids. V lost 5 bases and J lost 5; bases outside the gene matches: 8. CDR3 protein: CASSIAGRGHEQYF. CDR3 bases: TGTGCCAGCAGTATAGCGGGGAGGGGCCACGAGCAGTACTTC.

This chain uses TRBV15 with TRBJ2-2, with 10 bases that match TRBD1. The V gene's germline CDR1 is LNHNV and CDR2 YYDKDF (reference sequence). The CDR3 length is 16 residues. V shed 6 bases and J 4 bases; nucleotides not matched to a gene: 8. The CDR3 protein is CATRRGGQGSTGELFF. The CDR3 nucleotides are TGTGCCACCAGACGCGGGGGACAGGGGTCCACCGGGGAGCTGTTTTTT. The variable domain in full, completed from reference TRBV15 and TRBJ2-2, reads DAMVIQNPRYQVTQFGKPVTLSCSQTLNHNVMYWYQQKSSQAPKLLFHYYDKDFNNEADTPDNFQSRRPNTSFCFLDIRSPGLGDTAMYLCATRRGGQGSTGELFFGEGSRLTVL.

V gene TRBV7-6 combines with J gene TRBJ1-4; TRBD1 might be the D (5 bases). V shed 3 bases and J shed 4 bases, with 9 bases lying between them. The CDR3 runs to 14 residues. Germline CDR1 is SGHVS and CDR2 is FNYEAQ. The CDR3 here is CASSFGGVNEKLFF. In DNA form, the CDR3 reads TGTGCCAGCAGCTTTGGAGGGGTTAATGAAAAACTGTTTTTT.

This chain joins TRBV7-2 and TRBJ1-1; D unclear. The CDR3 totals 16 residues. Germline CDR1 is SGHTA and CDR2 is FQGNSA. Trimming stripped 0 bases from V and 3 bases from J, with 14 bases between. For the CDR3, the DNA is TGTGCCAGCAGCTTAGCGTTGACTCACCGAGACACTGAAGCTTTCTTT. Translated, it gives CASSLALTHRDTEAFF.

The V call is TRBV29-1, the J call TRBJ1-2, with D possibly being TRBD1 (5 bases). The V and J ends lost 6 bases and 6 bases respectively, with 8 bases between them. The CDR3 has 10 residues. CDR1 is SQVTM and CDR2 is ANQGSEA in the germline V gene. The DNA of the CDR3 is TGCAGCGTCCAAGGGGATGGCTACACCTTC. Translating it yields CSVQGDGYTF.

This clone occurred once. The chain is built from TRBV5-4 and TRBJ2-1, with D possibly matching TRBD2 (7 bases). Looked up from germline, CDR1 is SGHNT and CDR2 is YYREEE (reference sequence). Trimming shortened V by 0 bases and J by 6 bases, and 13 bases separated the two germline ends. The CDR3 runs to 15 residues. The CDR3 nucleotides are TGTGCCAGCAGCTTGGGGGGGGGCCGGGGCAATGAGCAGTTCTTC. Its protein is CASSLGGGRGNEQFF.

The chain links TRBV30 to TRBJ2-7; D call uncertain. Trimming shortened V by 4 bases and J by 6 bases, and 10 bases separated the two germline ends. Per germline, CDR1 GTSNPN and CDR2 SVGIG (reference sequence). There are 11 residues in the CDR3. The CDR3 coding sequence is TGTGCCTGGAACATCGAACGCGAGCAGTACTTC. Protein sequence: CAWNIEREQYF.

The CDR3 bases are TGCGCCAGCAGCTCCGGACTAGCGGGGGGGATCGGGAATACAGATACGCAGTATTTT. Its protein is CASSSGLAGGIGNTDTQYF. This rearrangement joins TRBV5-1 to TRBJ2-3; 15 bases are shared with TRBD2. This CDR3 spans 19 amino acids. The V gene end was trimmed by 3 bases and the J gene end by 3 bases; junction bases not matched to a gene: 11. Germline V lookup: CDR1 SGHRS, CDR2 YFSETQ.

The chain combines TRBV6-1 with TRBJ1-1, with 9 bases fitting TRBD1. Germline V gene lookup returns CDR1 MNHNS and CDR2 SASEGT. The CDR3 covers 15 residues. J was trimmed by 0 bases and V by 6 bases; bases with no gene match: 5. CDR3 region: CASRQGAVMNTEAFF. The CDR3 DNA reads TGTGCCAGCAGACAGGGGGCTGTCATGAACACTGAAGCTTTCTTT.

V usage is TRBV5-1 and J usage is TRBJ1-4; 10 bases fit TRBD1. Looked up from germline, CDR1 is SGHRS and CDR2 is YFSETQ. Trimming removed 6 bases from V and 6 bases from J; junction bases left unmatched: 5. The CDR3 extends over 14 amino acids. The CDR3 loop reads CASKRTGGYEKLFF. CDR3 in DNA: TGCGCCAGCAAAAGGACAGGGGGGTATGAAAAACTGTTTTTT.

V is TRBV19 and J is TRBJ2-7, with 11 bases that match TRBD1. CDR3 length equals 15 residues. V lost 5 bases, J lost 3 bases, and 6 bases stayed unmatched. From germline, CDR1 is LNHDA and CDR2 SQIVND (reference sequence). The CDR3 DNA reads as TGTGCCAGTAGTGGATCGGGACAGGGGGTCTACGAGCAGTACTTC. It encodes CASSGSGQGVYEQYF.

This clone came up once. The rearrangement joins TRBV5-3 to TRBJ1-2; no clear D. TRBV5-3 has ORF status, its function being uncertain. Trimming pared 0 bases from V and 2 bases from J, leaving 5 bases between. The CDR3 covers 13 residues. The CDR3 DNA sequence: TGTGCCAGAAGCTTGGGGAAGAACTATGGCTACACCTTC. Translation: CARSLGKNYGYTF.

In this sample, this clone turned up a few times. The V gene is TRBV14, the J gene TRBJ2-7; a weak D match, TRBD1 (6 bases). CDR3 length: 12 residues. Germline V CDR1 and CDR2: SGHDN, FVKESK. V lost 0 bases, J lost 10 bases, and 10 bases lay in between. The DNA of the CDR3 is TGTGCCAGCAGCCAAGAAAGGGGGAACCAGTACTTC. The encoded protein is CASSQERGNQYF. The whole variable domain, filled in from reference TRBV14 and TRBJ2-7, reads EAGVTQFPSHSVIEKGQTVTLRCDPISGHDNLYWYRRVMGKEIKFLLHFVKESKQDESGMPNNRFLAERTGGTYSTLKVQPAELEDSGVYFCASSQERGNQYFGPGTRLTVT.

V and J are TRBV5-1 and TRBJ2-3; 7 nucleotides match TRBD1. The CDR3 is made up of 14 amino acids. Germline V gene lookup returns CDR1 SGHRS and CDR2 YFSETQ. Trimming at V came to 0 bases and at J to 5 bases, leaving 3 bases not matched to a gene. The CDR3 is CASSLEGAQDTQYF. CDR3 nucleotide sequence: TGCGCCAGCAGCTTGGAGGGGGCCCAAGATACGCAGTATTTT.

The chain joins TRBV6-5 to TRBJ1-1, with 8 bases lining up with TRBD1. This CDR3 comprises 12 residues. The germline V gene has CDR1 MNHEY and CDR2 SVGAGI. Losses at the gene ends were 6 bases for V and 6 bases for J; bases not matched to a gene: 3. The CDR3: CASRLTGAEAFF. For the CDR3, the DNA is TGTGCCAGCAGGCTGACAGGGGCTGAAGCTTTCTTT.

This clone was recorded a few times. A junction boundary mismatches the germline segment, possibly from a read error. The chain uses TRBV5-1 and TRBJ2-2; possible D gene TRBD2, 6 bases. CDR1 and CDR2 (germline): SGHRS, YFSETQ. The CDR3 runs 15 residues. Here the CDR3 reads CASRLGLTNTGELFF. Here the CDR3 DNA reads TGCGCCAGCAGATTGGGACTGACGAACACCGGGGAGCTGTTTTTT.

V usage is TRBV2 and J usage is TRBJ2-1; 14 bases are a match to TRBD2. The trim removed 11 bases at V and 8 bases at J, leaving 5 bases unmatched. Per the germline V gene, CDR1 is SNHLY and CDR2 is FYNNEI. There are 13 residues in the CDR3. The CDR3 spells CAWGLAGVYEQFF. DNA for the CDR3: TGTGCCTGGGGACTAGCGGGGGTCTATGAGCAGTTCTTC.